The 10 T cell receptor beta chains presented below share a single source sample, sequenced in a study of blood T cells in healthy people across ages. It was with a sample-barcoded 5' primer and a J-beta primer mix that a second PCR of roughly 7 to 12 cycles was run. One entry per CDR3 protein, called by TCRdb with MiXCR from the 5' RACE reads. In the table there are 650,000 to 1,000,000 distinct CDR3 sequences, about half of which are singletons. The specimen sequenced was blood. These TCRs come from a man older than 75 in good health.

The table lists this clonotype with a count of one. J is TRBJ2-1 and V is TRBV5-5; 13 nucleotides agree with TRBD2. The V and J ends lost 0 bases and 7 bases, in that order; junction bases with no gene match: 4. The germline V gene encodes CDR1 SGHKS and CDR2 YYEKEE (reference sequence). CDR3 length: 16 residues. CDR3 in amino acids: CASSLGGTSGDNEQFF. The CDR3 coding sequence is TGTGCCAGCAGCTTGGGTGGGACTAGCGGGGATAATGAGCAGTTCTTC.

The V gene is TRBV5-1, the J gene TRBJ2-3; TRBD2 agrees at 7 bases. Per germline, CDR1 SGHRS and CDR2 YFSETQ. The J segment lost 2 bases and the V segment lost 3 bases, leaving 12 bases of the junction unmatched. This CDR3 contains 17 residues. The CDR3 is CASSWEPGTTNTDTQYF. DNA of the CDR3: TGCGCCAGCAGCTGGGAACCCGGGACTACAAACACAGATACGCAGTATTTT.

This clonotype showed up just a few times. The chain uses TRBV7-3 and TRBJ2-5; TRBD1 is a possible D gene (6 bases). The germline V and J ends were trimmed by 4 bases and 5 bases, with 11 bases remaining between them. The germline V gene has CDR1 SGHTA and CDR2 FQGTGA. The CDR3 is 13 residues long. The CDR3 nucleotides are TGTGCCAGCAGCTGGAACAGGGAGGAGACCCAGTACTTC. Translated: CASSWNREETQYF.

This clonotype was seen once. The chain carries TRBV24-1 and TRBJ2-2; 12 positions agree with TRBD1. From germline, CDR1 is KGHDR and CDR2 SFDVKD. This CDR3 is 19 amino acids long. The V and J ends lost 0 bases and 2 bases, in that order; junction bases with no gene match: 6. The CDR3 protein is CATSDLLSGTGGNTGELFF. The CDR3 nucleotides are TGTGCCACCAGTGATTTGCTTTCCGGGACAGGGGGCAACACCGGGGAGCTGTTTTTT.

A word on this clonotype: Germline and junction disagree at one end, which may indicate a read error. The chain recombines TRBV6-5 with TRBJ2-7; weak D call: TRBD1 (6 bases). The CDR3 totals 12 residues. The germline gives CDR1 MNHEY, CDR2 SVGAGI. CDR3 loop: CVSRDTLYEQYF. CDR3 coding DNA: TGTGTCAGCAGGGACACCCTCTACGAGCAGTACTTC.

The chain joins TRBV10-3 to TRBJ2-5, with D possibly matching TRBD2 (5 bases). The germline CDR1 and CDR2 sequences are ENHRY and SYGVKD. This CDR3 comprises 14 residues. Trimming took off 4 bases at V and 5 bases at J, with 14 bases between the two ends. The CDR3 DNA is TGTGCCATCAGTGGAAAGGCGGGCCCGGAGACCCAGTACTTC. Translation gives CAISGKAGPETQYF.

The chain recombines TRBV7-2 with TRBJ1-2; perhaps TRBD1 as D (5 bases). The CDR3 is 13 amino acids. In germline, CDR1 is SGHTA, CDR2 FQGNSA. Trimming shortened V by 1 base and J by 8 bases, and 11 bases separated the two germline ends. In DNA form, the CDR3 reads TGTGCCAGCAGCTTAGGGGAGGGGCAGGGCTACACCTTC. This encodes CASSLGEGQGYTF.

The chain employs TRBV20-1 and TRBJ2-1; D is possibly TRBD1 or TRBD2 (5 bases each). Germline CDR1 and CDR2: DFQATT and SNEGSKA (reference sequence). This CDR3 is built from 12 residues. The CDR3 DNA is TGCATATCCGGGACGGGTTACAATGAGCAGTTCTTC. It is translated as CISGTGYNEQFF.

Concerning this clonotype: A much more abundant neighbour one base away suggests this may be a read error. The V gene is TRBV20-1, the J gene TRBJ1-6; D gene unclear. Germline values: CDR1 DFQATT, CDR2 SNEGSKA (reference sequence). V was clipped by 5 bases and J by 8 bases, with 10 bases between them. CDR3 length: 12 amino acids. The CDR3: CSALDRYSPLHF. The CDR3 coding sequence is TGCAGTGCTTTGGACCGATATTCACCCCTCCACTTT.

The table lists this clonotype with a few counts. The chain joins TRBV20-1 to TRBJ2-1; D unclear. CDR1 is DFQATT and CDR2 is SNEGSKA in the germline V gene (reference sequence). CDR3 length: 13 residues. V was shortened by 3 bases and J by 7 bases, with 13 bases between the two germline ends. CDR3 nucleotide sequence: TGCAGTGCTAGCAGCCCCCTGGGTAATGAGCAGTTCTTC. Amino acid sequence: CSASSPLGNEQFF.